This TCR beta chain was obtained from a study of type 1 regulatory T cells. As for the study in general: T-allo10 is a Tr1-enriched, alloantigen-specific CD4 T cell product made in vitro. General study points: Tr1 cells had a more restricted TCR repertoire than non-Tr1 cells.

TCRdb processed the reads anew with MiXCR; each CDR3 protein has one entry. The sample includes about 65,000 distinct CDR3 sequences, almost 50% of them seen just once. This clonotype occurred a few times. Its target is unknown. This CDR3 is built from 15 residues. Unmatched junction bases numbered 7, after V lost 5 bases and J lost 3 bases. CDR1 and CDR2 from the germline V gene are MNHGY and SVAAGI. The chain employs TRBV6-9 and TRBJ1-5; 7 positions match TRBD1. This TCR was sampled from a human donor in good health. Sequenced material: cultured non-Tr1 T cells, either the whole culture or a sorted T cell fraction (not recorded which). The CDR3: CASSDPTGPNQPQHF. DNA for the CDR3: TGTGCCAGCAGTGACCCGACAGGGCCCAATCAGCCCCAGCATTTT.